Described below is a single TCR delta chain sequence and its context. Its antigen is undetermined. The CDR3 loop spans 18 amino acids. V lost 4 bases and J 7 bases, leaving 28 bases between the germline ends. Germline CDR1 TSWWSYY, CDR2 QGS. Between 98% and 99.6% of sorted thymocytes were Vdelta1+. The data were obtained in a study of Vδ1+ human thymocytes. Broader study findings: In the thymus, TRG and TRD repertoires looked highly polyclonal with Gaussian CDR3 lengths. About 20% of thymic delta-chain sequences were Vdelta2, with few Vdelta3, unlike blood Vdelta1+ controls.

Extracted RNA was reverse transcribed into cDNA. Multiplex PCR used pooled V-gene forward primers and a constant-region reverse primer to amplify CDR3s. TCRdb reapplied CATT to the multiplex PCR reads. The sample holds 24,000 or so delta-chain clones, about 29% seen once. The receptor was derived from a boy under two years old who had congenital heart surgery. What was sequenced was Vdelta1+ gamma-delta thymocytes from the thymus. As to subset: FACS-sorted CD3+ TCRalphabeta- TCRVdelta1+ TCRVdelta2- thymocytes. The chain links TRDV1 to TRDJ1; D remains ambiguous. CDR3 nucleotide sequence: TGTGCTCTTGGGGTCCCGGCGGGTCTAGAAGGTTACGCCAGTAAACTCATCTTT. Translated, it gives CALGVPAGLEGYASKLIF.